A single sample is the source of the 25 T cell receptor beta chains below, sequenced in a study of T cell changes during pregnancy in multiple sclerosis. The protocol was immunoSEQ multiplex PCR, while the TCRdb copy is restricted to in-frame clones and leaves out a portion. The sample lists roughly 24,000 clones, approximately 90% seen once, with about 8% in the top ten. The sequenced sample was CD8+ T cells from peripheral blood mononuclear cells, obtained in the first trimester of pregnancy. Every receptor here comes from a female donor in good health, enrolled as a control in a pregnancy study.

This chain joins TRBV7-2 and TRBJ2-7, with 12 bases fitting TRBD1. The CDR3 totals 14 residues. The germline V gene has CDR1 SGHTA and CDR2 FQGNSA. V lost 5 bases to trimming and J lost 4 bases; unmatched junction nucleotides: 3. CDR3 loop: CASSRDRGRYEQYF. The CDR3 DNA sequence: TGTGCCAGCAGCAGGGACAGGGGGCGGTACGAGCAGTACTTC.

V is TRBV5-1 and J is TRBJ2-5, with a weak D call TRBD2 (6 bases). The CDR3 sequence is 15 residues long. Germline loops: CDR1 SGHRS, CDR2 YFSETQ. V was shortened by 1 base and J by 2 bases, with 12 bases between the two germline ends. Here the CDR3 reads CASSLLTGVQETQYF. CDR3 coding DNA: TGCGCCAGCAGCTTGCTGACGGGGGTACAAGAGACCCAGTACTTC.

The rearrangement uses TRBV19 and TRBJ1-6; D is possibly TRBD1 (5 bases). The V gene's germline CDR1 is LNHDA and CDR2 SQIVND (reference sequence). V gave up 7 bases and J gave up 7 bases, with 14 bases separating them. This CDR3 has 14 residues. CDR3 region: CASTLGTGNSPLHF. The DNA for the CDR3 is TGTGCCAGTACCCTGGGGACTGGGAATTCACCCCTCCACTTT.

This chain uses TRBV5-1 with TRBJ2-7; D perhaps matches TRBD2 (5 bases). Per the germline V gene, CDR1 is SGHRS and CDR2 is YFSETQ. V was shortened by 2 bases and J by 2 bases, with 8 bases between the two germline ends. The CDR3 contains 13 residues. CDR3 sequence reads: CASSFDGTYEQYF. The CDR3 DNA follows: TGCGCCAGCAGCTTCGACGGGACCTACGAGCAGTACTTC.

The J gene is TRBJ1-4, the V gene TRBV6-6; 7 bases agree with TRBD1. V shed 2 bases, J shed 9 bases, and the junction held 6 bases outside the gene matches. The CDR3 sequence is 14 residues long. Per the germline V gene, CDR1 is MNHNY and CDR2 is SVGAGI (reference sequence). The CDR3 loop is CASSYPGTAQKLFF. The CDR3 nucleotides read TGTGCCAGCAGTTACCCTGGGACAGCCCAAAAACTGTTTTTT.

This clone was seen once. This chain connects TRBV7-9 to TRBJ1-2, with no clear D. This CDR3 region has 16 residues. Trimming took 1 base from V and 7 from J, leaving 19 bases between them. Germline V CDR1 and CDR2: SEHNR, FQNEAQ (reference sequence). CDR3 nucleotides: TGTGCCAGCAGCTTAGGCGGAGGAAGGTCGCTCTCTGGCTACACCTTC. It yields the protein CASSLGGGRSLSGYTF.

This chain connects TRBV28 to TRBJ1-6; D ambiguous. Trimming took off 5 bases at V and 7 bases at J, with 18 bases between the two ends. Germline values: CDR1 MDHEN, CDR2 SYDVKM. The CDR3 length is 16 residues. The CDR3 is CASSPPVRTTNSPLHF. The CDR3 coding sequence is TGTGCCAGCAGTCCGCCGGTTCGCACGACAAATTCACCCCTCCACTTT.

In nucleotides, the CDR3 is TGTGCCAGCCGTCCAACAAGTTACAATGAGCAGTTCTTC. As protein: CASRPTSYNEQFF. This sequence joins TRBV7-9 and TRBJ2-1; D is ambiguous. The V gene's germline CDR1 is SEHNR and CDR2 FQNEAQ (reference sequence). The ends were cut back, 8 bases at V and 4 bases at J, with 12 bases in the middle. The CDR3 spans 13 residues.

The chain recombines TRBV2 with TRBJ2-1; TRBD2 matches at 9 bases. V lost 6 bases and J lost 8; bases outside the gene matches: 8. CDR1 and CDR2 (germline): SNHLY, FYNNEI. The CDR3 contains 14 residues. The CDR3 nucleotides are TGTGCCAGCAGATTGCGGGGGGGTGACTATGAGCAGTTCTTC. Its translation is CASRLRGGDYEQFF.

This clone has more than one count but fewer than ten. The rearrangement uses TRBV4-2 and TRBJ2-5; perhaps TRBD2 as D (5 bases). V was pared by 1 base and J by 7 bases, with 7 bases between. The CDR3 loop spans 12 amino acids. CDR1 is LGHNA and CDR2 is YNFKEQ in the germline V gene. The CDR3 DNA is TGTGCCAGCAGCCAAGGGCTAGCGACCCAGTACTTC. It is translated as CASSQGLATQYF.

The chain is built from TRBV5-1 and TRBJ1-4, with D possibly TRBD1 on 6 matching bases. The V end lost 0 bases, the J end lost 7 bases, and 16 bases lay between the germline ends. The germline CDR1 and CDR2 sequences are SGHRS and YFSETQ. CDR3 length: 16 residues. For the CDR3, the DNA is TGCGCCAGCAGCTTGGGGCAGGGGCAGGCCGGTGAAAAACTGTTTTTT. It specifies CASSLGQGQAGEKLFF.

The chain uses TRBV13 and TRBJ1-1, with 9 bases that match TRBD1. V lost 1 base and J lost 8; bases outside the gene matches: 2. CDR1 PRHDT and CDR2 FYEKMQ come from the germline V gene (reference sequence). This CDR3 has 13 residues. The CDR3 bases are TGTGCCAGCAGCTTAGAACAGGGGGCGGAAGCTTTCTTT. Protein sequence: CASSLEQGAEAFF.

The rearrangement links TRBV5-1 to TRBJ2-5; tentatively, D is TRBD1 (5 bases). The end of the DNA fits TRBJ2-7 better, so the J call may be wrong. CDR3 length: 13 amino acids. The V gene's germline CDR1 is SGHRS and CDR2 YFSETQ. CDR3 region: CASSGSQGYEQYF. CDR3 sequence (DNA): TGCGCCAGCAGCGGAAGCCAGGGCTACGAGCAGTACTTC.

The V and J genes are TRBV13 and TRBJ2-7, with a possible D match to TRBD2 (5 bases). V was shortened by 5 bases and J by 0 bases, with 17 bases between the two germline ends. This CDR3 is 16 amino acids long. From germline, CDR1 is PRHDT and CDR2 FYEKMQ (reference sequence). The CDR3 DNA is TGTGCCAGCAGCCCCCAACGGGGAGCGAGCTCCTACGAGCAGTACTTC. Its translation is CASSPQRGASSYEQYF.

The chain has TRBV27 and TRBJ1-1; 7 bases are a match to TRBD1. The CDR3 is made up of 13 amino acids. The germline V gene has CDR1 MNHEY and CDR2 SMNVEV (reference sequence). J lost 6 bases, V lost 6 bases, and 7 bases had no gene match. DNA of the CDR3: TGTGCCAGCAGCACAACAGGGGAGGCTGAAGCTTTCTTT. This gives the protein CASSTTGEAEAFF.

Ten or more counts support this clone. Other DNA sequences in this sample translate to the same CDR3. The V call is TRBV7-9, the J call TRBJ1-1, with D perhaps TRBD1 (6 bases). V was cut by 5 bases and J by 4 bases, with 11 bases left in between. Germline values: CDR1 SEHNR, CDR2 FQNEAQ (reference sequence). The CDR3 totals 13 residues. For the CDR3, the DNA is TGTGCCAGCAGCCCCACAGGGTCCACTGAAGCTTTCTTT. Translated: CASSPTGSTEAFF. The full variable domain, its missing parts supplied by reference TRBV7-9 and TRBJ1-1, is DTGVSQNPRHKITKRGQNVTFRCDPISEHNRLYWYRQTLGQGPEFLTYFQNEAQLEKSRLLSDRFSAERPKGSFSTLEIQRTEQGDSAMYLCASSPTGSTEAFFGQGTRLTVV.

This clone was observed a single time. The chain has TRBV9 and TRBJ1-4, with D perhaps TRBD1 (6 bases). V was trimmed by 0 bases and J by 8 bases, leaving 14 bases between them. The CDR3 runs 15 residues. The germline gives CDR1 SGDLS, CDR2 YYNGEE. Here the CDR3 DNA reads TGTGCCAGCAGCGTAGGCGGACAGTTCGTAGAAAAACTGTTTTTT. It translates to CASSVGGQFVEKLFF.

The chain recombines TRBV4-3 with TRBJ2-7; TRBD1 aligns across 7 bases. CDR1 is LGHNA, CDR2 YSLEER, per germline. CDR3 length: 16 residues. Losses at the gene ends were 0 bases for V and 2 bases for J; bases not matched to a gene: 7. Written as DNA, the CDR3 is TGCGCCAGCAGCCAAGAGAGGGGGACAGTTACCTACGAGCAGTACTTC. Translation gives CASSQERGTVTYEQYF.

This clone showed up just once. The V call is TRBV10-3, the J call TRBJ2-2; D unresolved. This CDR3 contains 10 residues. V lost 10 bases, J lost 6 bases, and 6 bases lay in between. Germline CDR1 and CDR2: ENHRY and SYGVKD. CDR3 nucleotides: TGTGCCACGGGTCCCGGGGAGCTGTTTTTT. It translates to CATGPGELFF.

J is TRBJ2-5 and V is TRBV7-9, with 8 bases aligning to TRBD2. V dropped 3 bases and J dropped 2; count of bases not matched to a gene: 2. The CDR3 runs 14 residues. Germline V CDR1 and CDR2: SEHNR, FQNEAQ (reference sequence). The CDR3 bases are TGTGCCAGCAGCTTCGGGAGGGGGCAAGAGACCCAGTACTTC. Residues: CASSFGRGQETQYF.

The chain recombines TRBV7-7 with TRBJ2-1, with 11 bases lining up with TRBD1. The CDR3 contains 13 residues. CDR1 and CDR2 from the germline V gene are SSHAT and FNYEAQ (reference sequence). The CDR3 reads CAVSGTGGNEQFF. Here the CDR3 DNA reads TGTGCTGTTTCCGGGACAGGGGGTAATGAGCAGTTCTTC.

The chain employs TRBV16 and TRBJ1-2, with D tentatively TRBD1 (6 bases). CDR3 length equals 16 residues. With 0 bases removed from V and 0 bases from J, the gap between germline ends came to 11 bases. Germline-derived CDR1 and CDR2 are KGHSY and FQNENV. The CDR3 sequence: CASSQSTGSTNYGYTF. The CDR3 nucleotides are TGTGCCAGCAGCCAATCAACAGGGTCGACTAACTATGGCTACACCTTC. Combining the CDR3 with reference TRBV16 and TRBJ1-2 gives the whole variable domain GEEVAQTPKHLVRGEGQKAKLYCAPIKGHSYVFWYQQVLKNEFKFLISFQNENVFDETGMPKERFSAKCLPNSPCSLEIQATKLEDSAVYFCASSQSTGSTNYGYTFGSGTRLTVV.

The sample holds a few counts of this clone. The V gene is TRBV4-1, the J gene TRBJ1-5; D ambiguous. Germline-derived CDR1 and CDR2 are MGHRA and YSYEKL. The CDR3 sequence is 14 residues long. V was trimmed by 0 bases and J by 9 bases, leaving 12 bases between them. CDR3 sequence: CASSQEHSYSPQHF. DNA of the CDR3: TGCGCCAGCAGCCAAGAGCACAGCTATTCGCCCCAGCATTTT.

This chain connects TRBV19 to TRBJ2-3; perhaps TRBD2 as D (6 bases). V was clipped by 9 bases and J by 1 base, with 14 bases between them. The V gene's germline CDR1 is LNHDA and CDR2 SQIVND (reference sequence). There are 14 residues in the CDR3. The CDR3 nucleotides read TGTGCCAGCGGCCCGGGACTGCGCACAGATACGCAGTATTTT. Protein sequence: CASGPGLRTDTQYF.

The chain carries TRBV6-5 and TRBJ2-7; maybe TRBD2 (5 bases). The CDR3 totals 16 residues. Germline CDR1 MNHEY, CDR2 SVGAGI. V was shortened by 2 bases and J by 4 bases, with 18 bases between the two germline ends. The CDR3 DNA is TGTGCCAGCAGTTACCCCCGGACTGGAGGTTCGTACGAGCAGTACTTC. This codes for CASSYPRTGGSYEQYF.